Detailed here is one T cell receptor beta chain. This clone's antigen is unknown. Base qualities are not at hand, and no much larger clone is one base apart. The germline V gene (reference sequence) provides CDR1 MNHEY and CDR2 SMNVEV. V and J are trimmed by 5 bases and 5 bases, and the gene matches miss 10 bases of the junction. The CDR3 runs 16 residues from the cysteine to the phenylalanine. Only CDR3 DNA remains: 48 bases, in frame from the first base. The data are from a study of T cell responses to AZD1222 COVID-19 vaccine (dated by TCRdb to the early 2020s). Describing the broader study: A total of more than 230 trial participants underwent TCR sequencing, of whom some 210 received two doses of AZD1222 and approximately 25 received two doses of the MenACWY control vaccine. Trial participants were enrolled by age into 18-55, 56-69 and 70-plus year subgroups, with approximately 150, 28 and 58 TCR-sequenced participants respectively. Results and caveats for the whole study, not just this receptor: In the small 56-69-year group, the increase in depth fell short of significance, most likely because of low power. Conclusions about previously exposed vaccinees were limited because only a handful of AZD1222 recipients were SARS-CoV-2 seropositive at baseline. No day 14 peak-response samples were available, so repertoires were characterized only after the peak T cell response. Reportedly, close to half of the unique spike-specific TCRs recognized epitopes lying outside the regions that are mutated in the B.1.351 and B.1.1.7 variants. CD4 TCRs associated with the vaccine covered the entire spike protein, and the dominant responses were in regions 160-218 and 743-854. Spike-specific TCR breadth and depth rose significantly after two AZD1222 doses compared with day 0 and with MenACWY recipients. Most participants were white British and females outnumbered males, and the authors suggested that clonal diversity may have been underestimated.

The CDR3 regions of human TCRbeta chains were analyzed by immunosequencing. In the authors' own workflow: Repertoire TCRs were checked for matches against a reference library of SARS-CoV-2-specific TCRs that had been generated using the MIRA antigen-specificity platform. Breadth was defined as the fraction of unique TCRs that were SARS-CoV-2-associated, and depth was defined as the fraction of total T cells that were SARS-CoV-2-associated. Each spike-specific TCR was assigned to its reactive spike region and to a CD4 or CD8 class using the MIRA data. Log10-transformed breadth and depth values were compared by one-way ANOVA with Sidak's multiple comparisons tests. The immuneACCESS repertoire file appears here via TCRdb, limited to in-frame rearrangements. These files lack a portion of the clones; in checked studies, under half of the deficit traces to unresolved V genes, and the cause of the others is not known. V and J calls and clone size are as listed in that table; D and trimming were resolved from the DNA. In this sample the table shows under 200,000 clones, about 92% of which occur a single time. The ten largest account for 3.5% to 4% of the sample.

In light of the paper, this sample's time point label describes: about 28 days (+/-7) after the second vaccine dose. In the paper's terms, the treatment or condition label means: meningococcal conjugate vaccine given as trial control. Vaccinee samples were obtained from the UK trials COV001 and COV002, which included a single-blind randomized controlled phase 2/3 trial of AZD1222 (ChAdOx1 nCoV-19) in healthy adults. For TCRbeta chain sequencing, PBMC samples were collected from trial participants at day 0 and at day 28 after the second dose. The rearrangement combines TRBV27 with TRBJ2-3; 10 bases in the junction line up with TRBD2. The source was peripheral blood, collected 28 days after the second dose of the MenACWY control vaccine. This clonotype was sampled from an adult who received the MenACWY meningococcal vaccine as a control. The DNA is as follows: TGTGCCAGCAGTCACTCAAGAGCGGGAGGGGAAGATACGCAGTATTTT. It translates to CASSHSRAGGEDTQYF.